This TCR beta chain was sequenced during a study of blood T cells in healthy people across ages. V shed 6 bases, J shed 4 bases, and the junction held 7 bases outside the gene matches. The CDR3 covers 16 residues. Germline-derived CDR1 and CDR2 are SGHTA and FQGTGA. In each sample, at least 7 million PBMCs were isolated. Primers used in a second PCR of roughly 6 to 11 cycles were a sample-barcoded 5' primer and a J-beta primer mix. Each cDNA molecule, via a template-switch adaptor with 12 random nucleotides, was tagged. Via MiXCR, TCRdb re-called the 5' RACE reads, giving one row per CDR3 protein. This table holds approximately 1.5 million distinct CDR3 sequences, about 31% found once. Study-wide results and caveats: Conclusively comparing naive with antigen-experienced cells was impossible with unsorted PBMCs.

As for this clonotype: Its cognate antigen is unknown.

This receptor was obtained from a woman in her twenties or thirties in good health. The specimen sequenced was blood. This chain joins TRBV7-3 and TRBJ2-1; TRBD2 agrees at 12 bases. CDR3 amino acids: CASSPTGTSGYNEQFF. DNA of the CDR3: TGTGCCAGCAGTCCGACCGGGACTAGCGGGTACAATGAGCAGTTCTTC.